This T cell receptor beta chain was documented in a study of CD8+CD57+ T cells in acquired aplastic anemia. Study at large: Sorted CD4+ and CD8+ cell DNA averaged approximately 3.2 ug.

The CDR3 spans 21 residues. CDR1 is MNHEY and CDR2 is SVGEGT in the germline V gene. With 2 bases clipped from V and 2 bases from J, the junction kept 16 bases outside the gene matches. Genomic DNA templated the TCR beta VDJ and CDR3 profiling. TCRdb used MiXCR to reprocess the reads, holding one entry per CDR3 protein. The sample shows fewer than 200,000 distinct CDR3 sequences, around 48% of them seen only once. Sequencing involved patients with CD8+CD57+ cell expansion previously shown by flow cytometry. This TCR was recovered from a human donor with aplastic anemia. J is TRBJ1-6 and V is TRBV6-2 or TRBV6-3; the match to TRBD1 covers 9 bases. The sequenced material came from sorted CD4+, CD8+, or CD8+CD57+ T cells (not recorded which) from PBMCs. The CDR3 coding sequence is TGTGCCAGCAGTTACCCCGGGACAGGGATCGACATGGACCCCTATAATTCACCCCTCCACTTT. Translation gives CASSYPGTGIDMDPYNSPLHF.